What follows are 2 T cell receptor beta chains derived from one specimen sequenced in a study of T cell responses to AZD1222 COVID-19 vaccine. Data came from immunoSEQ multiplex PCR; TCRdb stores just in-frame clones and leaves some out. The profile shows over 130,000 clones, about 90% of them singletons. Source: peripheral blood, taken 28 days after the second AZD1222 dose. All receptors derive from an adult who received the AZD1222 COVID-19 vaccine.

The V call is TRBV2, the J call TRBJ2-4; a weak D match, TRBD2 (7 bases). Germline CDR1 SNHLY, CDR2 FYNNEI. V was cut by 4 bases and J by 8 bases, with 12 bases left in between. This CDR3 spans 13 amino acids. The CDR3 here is CASSAGEGDIQYF. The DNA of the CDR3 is TGTGCCAGCAGTGCGGGGGAGGGGGACATTCAGTACTTC.

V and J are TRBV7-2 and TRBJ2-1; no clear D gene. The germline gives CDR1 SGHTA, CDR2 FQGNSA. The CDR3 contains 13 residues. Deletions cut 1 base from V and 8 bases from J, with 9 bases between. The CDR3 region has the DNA TGTGCCAGCAGCTTAGTGGGTGGGTATGAGCAGTTCTTC. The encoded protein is CASSLVGGYEQFF.